The clone carrying this T cell receptor beta chain was observed a handful of times. This specimen comes from a study of blood T cell repertoires in COVID-19. Study at large: Specimens from acute and convalescent COVID-19 originated in the United States, Italy and Spain. PBMCs, B-cell-depleted T cells, or T cells provided the cDNA or gDNA that made up the material.

Per the original data handling: For nucleated cells, counts were estimated from reference gene primer amplification. Some clones are missing from TCRdb's copy, which holds only in-frame ones; the method was immunoSEQ multiplex PCR. Clone size and the V and J calls come from that table; the DNA yielded D and trimming. The sample lists over 150,000 clones, about 86% seen once, with 25% to 30% in the top ten. The sequence was collected from a woman aged 55-75 years with acute or convalescent COVID-19. Sequences were obtained from peripheral blood.

CDR3 loop: CASGGGRAPETQYF. DNA of the CDR3: TGTGCTAGTGGTGGCGGCAGGGCGCCCGAGACCCAGTACTTC. The V and J genes are TRBV12-5 and TRBJ2-5; D is perhaps TRBD1 (5 bases). Germline V CDR1 and CDR2: LGHNT, FRNRAP. The V end was cut by 5 bases, the J end by 5 bases, with 15 bases between. The CDR3 runs to 14 residues.